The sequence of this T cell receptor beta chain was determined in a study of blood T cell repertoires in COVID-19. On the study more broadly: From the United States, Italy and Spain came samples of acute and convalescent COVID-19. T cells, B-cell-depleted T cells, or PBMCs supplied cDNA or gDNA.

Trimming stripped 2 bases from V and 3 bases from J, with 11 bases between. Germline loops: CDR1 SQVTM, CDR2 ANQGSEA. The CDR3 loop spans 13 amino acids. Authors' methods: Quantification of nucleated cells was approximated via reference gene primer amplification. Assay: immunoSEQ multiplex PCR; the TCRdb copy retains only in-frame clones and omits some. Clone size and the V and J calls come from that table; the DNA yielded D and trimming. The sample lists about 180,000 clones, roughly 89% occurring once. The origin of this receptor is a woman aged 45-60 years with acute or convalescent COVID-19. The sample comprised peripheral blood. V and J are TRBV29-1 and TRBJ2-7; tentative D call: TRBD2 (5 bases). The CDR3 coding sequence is TGCAGCGTTGAATCGGGATTCAGCTACGAGCAGTACTTC. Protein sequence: CSVESGFSYEQYF.